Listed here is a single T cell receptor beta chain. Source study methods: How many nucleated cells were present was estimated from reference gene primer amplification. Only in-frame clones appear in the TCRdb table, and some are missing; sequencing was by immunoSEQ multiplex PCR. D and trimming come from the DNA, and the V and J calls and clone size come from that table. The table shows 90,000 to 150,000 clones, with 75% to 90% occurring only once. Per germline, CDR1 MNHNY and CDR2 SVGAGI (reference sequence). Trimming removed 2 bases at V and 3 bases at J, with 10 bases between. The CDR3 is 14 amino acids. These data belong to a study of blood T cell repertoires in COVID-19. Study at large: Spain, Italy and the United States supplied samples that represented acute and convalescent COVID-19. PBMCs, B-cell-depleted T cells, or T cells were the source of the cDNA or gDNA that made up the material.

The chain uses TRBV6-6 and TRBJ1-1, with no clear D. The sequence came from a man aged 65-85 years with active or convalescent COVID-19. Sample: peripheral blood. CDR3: CASSYPEGDTEAFF. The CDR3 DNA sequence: TGTGCCAGCAGTTACCCTGAGGGTGACACTGAAGCTTTCTTT.